This TCR beta chain was sequenced for a study of early T cells in non-severe SARS-CoV-2 infection. Study-level background: Sequencing input comprised bulk RNA from unsorted whole blood; chain pairing was not available.

Whole-study findings and limits: Lookups in VDJdb leaned toward anti-spike CD8 responses and missed private and CD4 specificities.

The TCR library protocol attached unique molecular identifiers to the individual cDNA molecules. Each CDR3 protein is one row after TCRdb ran MiXCR on the 5' RACE reads. The repertoire holds some 24,000 distinct CDR3 sequences, with 4.3% as singletons. Remarks on this clonotype: Its antigen is not known.

This CDR3 spans 12 amino acids. V shed 7 bases and J shed 7 bases, with 14 bases lying between them. CDR1 and CDR2 (germline): MNHEY, SMNVEV (reference sequence). The gene calls are TRBV27 and TRBJ2-7; weak D call: TRBD1 (6 bases). Sequenced material: whole blood. The sequence derives from an adult who was a healthcare worker with PCR-confirmed SARS-CoV-2 infection or an uninfected control (not recorded which). CDR3 nucleotide sequence: TGTGCCAGCAAAACAGGGTCGGGGGAGCAGTACTTC. It encodes CASKTGSGEQYF.